A single sample is the source of the 24 T cell receptor beta chains below, sequenced in a study of blood T cell repertoires in COVID-19. The repertoire was sequenced with immunoSEQ multiplex PCR; TCRdb's copy has only in-frame clones and lacks some. The sample lists more than 400,000 clones, 87% occurring once. Input material: PBMCs or T cells enriched from blood (not recorded which). These receptor sequences come from a woman aged 18-35 years who had recovered from COVID-19.

The chain joins TRBV18 to TRBJ1-1, with TRBD1 as a possible D gene (6 bases). From germline, CDR1 is KGHSH and CDR2 LQKENI. V was clipped by 3 bases and J by 1 base, with 9 bases between them. This CDR3 is 14 amino acids long. CDR3 protein: CASSPSGENTEAFF. The CDR3 DNA reads as TGTGCCAGCTCACCCTCAGGGGAGAACACTGAAGCTTTCTTT. Complete variable domain (other parts from reference TRBV18 and TRBJ1-1): NAGVMQNPRHLVRRRGQEARLRCSPMKGHSHVYWYRQLPEEGLKFMVYLQKENIIDESGMPKERFSAEFPKEGPSILRIQQVVRGDSAAYFCASSPSGENTEAFFGQGTRLTVV.

This clone was observed a few times. V and J are TRBV5-1 and TRBJ1-1, with D tentatively TRBD1 (5 bases). Trimming stripped 3 bases from V and 1 base from J, with 13 bases between. The V gene's germline CDR1 is SGHRS and CDR2 YFSETQ. CDR3 size: 15 residues. CDR3 coding DNA: TGCGCCAGCAGCTGGGGGGACCGTGAGAACACTGAAGCTTTCTTT. Translating it yields CASSWGDRENTEAFF. The full variable domain, in which reference TRBV5-1 and TRBJ1-1 provide the parts outside the CDR3, is KAGVTQTPRYLIKTRGQQVTLSCSPISGHRSVSWYQQTPGQGLQFLFEYFSETQRNKGNFPGRFSGRQFSNSRSEMNVSTLELGDSALYLCASSWGDRENTEAFFGQGTRLTVV.

The V call is TRBV6-1, the J call TRBJ1-2; maybe TRBD1 (6 bases). CDR3 size: 13 residues. Germline lookup yields CDR1 MNHNS and CDR2 SASEGT. Between the trimmed V and J ends, which lost 7 bases and 8 bases, there was a span of 17 bases. CDR3 nucleotides: TGTGCCAGCACCCACTCCCAGGGGCAGGGCTACACCTTC. Encoded protein: CASTHSQGQGYTF.

The rearrangement links TRBV6-5 to TRBJ1-2; no reliable D call. The CDR3 sequence is 12 residues long. With 5 bases removed from V and 7 bases from J, the gap between germline ends came to 11 bases. Germline-derived CDR1 and CDR2 are MNHEY and SVGAGI. In DNA, the CDR3 is TGTGCCAGCAGTCCCTTCCCCAGTGGCTACACCTTC. Its protein product is CASSPFPSGYTF.

This clone was seen a few times. The chain is built from TRBV6-1 and TRBJ1-3, with D unclear. The CDR3 loop spans 16 amino acids. The V gene's germline CDR1 is MNHNS and CDR2 SASEGT. Trimming left V 3 bases short and J 0 bases short, with 12 bases between. The CDR3: CASSERGDYSGNTIYF. In DNA, the CDR3 is TGTGCCAGCAGTGAGCGAGGAGACTACTCTGGAAACACCATATATTTT.

The chain recombines TRBV10-1 with TRBJ2-7; 10 bases are shared with TRBD2. CDR1 is WNHNN, CDR2 SYGVQD, per germline (reference sequence). CDR3 size: 15 residues. V lost 5 bases, J lost 3 bases, and 7 bases stayed unmatched. CDR3 coding DNA: TGCGCCAGCAGTCCGCTAGCGGGGGAGGTCTACGAGCAGTACTTC. It is translated as CASSPLAGEVYEQYF.

This clone has a single count. The chain combines TRBV27 with TRBJ1-5; 8 bases agree with TRBD1. The CDR3 extends over 15 amino acids. The trim removed 4 bases at V and 3 bases at J, leaving 5 bases unmatched. Germline V gene data show CDR1 as MNHEY and CDR2 as SMNVEV (reference sequence). The CDR3 here is CASSSTGVSNQPQHF. CDR3 nucleotide sequence: TGTGCCAGCAGTTCGACAGGGGTTTCCAATCAGCCCCAGCATTTT.

The genes are TRBV4-1 and TRBJ1-5, with D hard to call. CDR1 is MGHRA and CDR2 is YSYEKL in the germline V gene. The CDR3 contains 15 residues. V was trimmed by 6 bases and J by 2 bases, leaving 14 bases between them. The CDR3 coding sequence is TGCGCCAGCAGGGATGAGAGGGATGGCAATCAGCCCCAGCATTTT. Translated, it gives CASRDERDGNQPQHF.

The chain recombines TRBV5-8 with TRBJ2-3; D is possibly TRBD2 (6 bases). The germline CDR1 and CDR2 sequences are SGHTS and YDEGEE. The CDR3 is 15 residues long. V was clipped by 0 bases and J by 2 bases, with 10 bases between them. The CDR3: CASSLERVLTDTQYF. DNA for the CDR3: TGTGCCAGCAGCTTGGAGCGGGTGCTCACAGATACGCAGTATTTT.

This clone has only one observation. The chain joins TRBV7-9 to TRBJ2-1, with D unclear. Trimming shortened V by 5 bases and J by 10 bases, and 9 bases separated the two germline ends. CDR3 length: 11 residues. CDR1 and CDR2 (germline): SEHNR, FQNEAQ (reference sequence). CDR3 sequence: CASSPTVEQFF. DNA of the CDR3: TGTGCCAGCAGCCCCACGGTGGAGCAGTTCTTC.

The chain recombines TRBV5-1 with TRBJ1-4; D unresolved. CDR1 and CDR2 (germline): SGHRS, YFSETQ. Trimming took off 4 bases at V and 5 bases at J, with 18 bases between the two ends. The CDR3 runs to 16 residues. The CDR3 bases are TGCGCCAGCAGCCCCCTTCGGGAAGGAGGCAATGAAAAACTGTTTTTT. Translating it yields CASSPLREGGNEKLFF.

V usage is TRBV5-4 and J usage is TRBJ1-1; D is uncertain. Germline assignment: CDR1 SGHNT and CDR2 YYREEE (reference sequence). Trimming stripped 2 bases from V and 5 bases from J, with 19 bases between. The CDR3 covers 16 residues. DNA for the CDR3: TGTGCCAGCAGCTTTAGAGGGCAAGGATTTAGGACTGAAGCTTTCTTT. Translating gives CASSFRGQGFRTEAFF.

This clone was observed a single time. The chain carries TRBV10-1 and TRBJ2-1; 7 bases fit TRBD2. The CDR3 loop spans 15 amino acids. Trimming took 0 bases from V and 4 from J; bases not matched to a gene: 3. Germline V gives CDR1 WNHNN, CDR2 SYGVQD (reference sequence). The CDR3 sequence is CASSESARGYNEQFF. The CDR3 bases are TGCGCCAGCAGTGAGTCGGCGCGGGGGTACAATGAGCAGTTCTTC.

The rearrangement joins TRBV19 to TRBJ1-2; D is possibly TRBD1 (5 bases). Trimming took off 8 bases at V and 4 bases at J, with 17 bases between the two ends. The CDR3 is made up of 14 amino acids. The germline V gene encodes CDR1 LNHDA and CDR2 SQIVND (reference sequence). DNA of the CDR3: TGTGCCAGTGGCTCAGGGTTAATAGGCTATGGCTACACCTTC. It is translated as CASGSGLIGYGYTF.

The sample holds one count of this clone. This sequence joins TRBV29-1 and TRBJ2-7, with 10 bases fitting TRBD1. The CDR3 loop spans 13 amino acids. CDR1 is SQVTM, CDR2 ANQGSEA, per germline. J gave up 5 bases and V 6 bases, and 7 bases lay outside the gene matches. CDR3 residues: CSVGRDRGNEQYF. CDR3 bases: TGCAGCGTCGGTCGGGACAGGGGAAACGAGCAGTACTTC.

CDR3 coding DNA: TGTGCCAGCAGTACGGGACAGGTAGACCCCTACGAGCAGTACTTC. Translated: CASSTGQVDPYEQYF. The chain couples TRBV7-2 to TRBJ2-7; TRBD1 matches 8 bases. The CDR3 is 15 amino acids. V lost 6 bases to trimming and J lost 2 bases; unmatched junction nucleotides: 9. CDR1 and CDR2 (germline): SGHTA, FQGNSA.

The genes are TRBV10-3 and TRBJ1-2; D unresolved. The V end lost 6 bases, the J end lost 7 bases, and 12 bases lay between the germline ends. Germline lookup yields CDR1 ENHRY and CDR2 SYGVKD. The CDR3 contains 12 residues. The CDR3 DNA sequence: TGTGCCATCAGGGCCCTAAGGAGTGGCTACACCTTC. It specifies CAIRALRSGYTF.

The V gene is TRBV5-1, the J gene TRBJ2-3; D is possibly TRBD2 (6 bases). V lost 4 bases and J 5 bases, leaving 14 bases between the germline ends. The CDR3 sequence is 14 residues long. Per the germline V gene, CDR1 is SGHRS and CDR2 is YFSETQ. The CDR3 region is CASSVGTRGDTQYF. In DNA, the CDR3 is TGCGCCAGCAGCGTCGGGACTCGAGGAGATACGCAGTATTTT.

This clone was detected only a few times. The chain recombines TRBV7-9 with TRBJ1-1; 9 positions agree with TRBD1. V was clipped by 5 bases and J by 2 bases; unmatched bases: 15. CDR1 is SEHNR and CDR2 is FQNEAQ in the germline V gene (reference sequence). The CDR3 is made up of 18 amino acids. The CDR3 bases are TGTGCCAGCAGCCAAGACCCCTGGACAGGGGCGAGAAACACTGAAGCTTTCTTT. Residues: CASSQDPWTGARNTEAFF.

The genes are TRBV28 and TRBJ1-2; no definite D call. Germline assignment: CDR1 MDHEN and CDR2 SYDVKM. V was trimmed by 4 bases and J by 8 bases, leaving 11 bases between them. CDR3 length: 12 amino acids. The CDR3 is CASSSGEGGYTF. CDR3 nucleotide sequence: TGTGCCAGCAGTTCCGGTGAGGGCGGCTACACCTTC.

This chain uses TRBV2 with TRBJ1-2; 9 bases line up with TRBD1. CDR1 is SNHLY and CDR2 is FYNNEI in the germline V gene. Unmatched junction bases numbered 6, after V lost 10 bases and J lost 6 bases. CDR3 length equals 12 residues. The DNA for the CDR3 is TGTGCCATACAGGGGGCTGCTGATGGCTACACCTTC. This codes for CAIQGAADGYTF.

The chain couples TRBV6-5 to TRBJ1-1; D ambiguous. Trimming took off 0 bases at V and 4 bases at J, with 9 bases between the two ends. Germline CDR1 is MNHEY and CDR2 is SVGAGI. This CDR3 is 14 amino acids long. The CDR3 DNA is TGTGCCAGCAGTTACTCGGGAGGAGTCACTGAAGCTTTCTTT. It codes for CASSYSGGVTEAFF.

The chain employs TRBV24-1 and TRBJ2-1, with 8 bases lining up with TRBD1. This CDR3 region has 12 residues. Germline CDR1 KGHDR, CDR2 SFDVKD. The V and J ends lost 6 bases and 8 bases, in that order; junction bases with no gene match: 2. CDR3 nucleotides: TGTGCCACCAGTCCAGGGGGCCATGAGCAGTTCTTC. This gives the protein CATSPGGHEQFF.

The gene calls are TRBV30 and TRBJ1-5; maybe TRBD1 (5 bases). The CDR3 extends over 12 amino acids. Trimming shortened V by 3 bases and J by 10 bases, and 13 bases separated the two germline ends. CDR1 is GTSNPN, CDR2 SVGIG, per germline (reference sequence). The chain's CDR3 is CAWSPGGTPQHF. The CDR3 DNA follows: TGTGCCTGGAGCCCCGGGGGGACCCCCCAGCATTTT.